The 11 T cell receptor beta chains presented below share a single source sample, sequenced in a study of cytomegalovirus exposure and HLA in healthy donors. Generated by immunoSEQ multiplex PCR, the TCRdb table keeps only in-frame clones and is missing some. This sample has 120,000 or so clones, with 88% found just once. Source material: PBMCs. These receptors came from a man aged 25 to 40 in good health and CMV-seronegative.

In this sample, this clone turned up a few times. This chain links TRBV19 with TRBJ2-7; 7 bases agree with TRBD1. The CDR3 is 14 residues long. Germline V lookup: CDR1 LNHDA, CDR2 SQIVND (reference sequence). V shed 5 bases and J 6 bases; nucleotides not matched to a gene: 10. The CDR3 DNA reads TGTGCCAGTAGTGGTGTGACAGGGCACAGCGAGCAGTACTTC. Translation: CASSGVTGHSEQYF.

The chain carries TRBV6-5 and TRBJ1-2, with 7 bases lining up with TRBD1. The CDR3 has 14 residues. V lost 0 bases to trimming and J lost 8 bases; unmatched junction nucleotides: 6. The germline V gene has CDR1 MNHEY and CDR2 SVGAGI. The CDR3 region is CASSYSDRVYGYTF. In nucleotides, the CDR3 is TGTGCCAGCAGTTACTCCGACAGGGTTTACGGCTACACCTTC.

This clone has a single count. CDR3 in amino acids: CASRLITQGAGNTIYF. The CDR3 nucleotides read TGTGCAAGTCGCTTAATAACGCAGGGGGCTGGAAACACCATATATTTT. This rearrangement joins TRBV12-2 to TRBJ1-3; the D segment call TRBD1 is taken from the table without a DNA check. TRBV12-2 is classified as a pseudogene. The CDR3 runs 16 residues.

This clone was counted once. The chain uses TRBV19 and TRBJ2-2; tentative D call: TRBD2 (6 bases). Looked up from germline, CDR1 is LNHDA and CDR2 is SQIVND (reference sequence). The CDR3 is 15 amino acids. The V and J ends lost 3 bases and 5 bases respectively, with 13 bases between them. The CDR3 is CASSITGVRTGELFF. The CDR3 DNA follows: TGTGCCAGTAGTATTACGGGGGTGAGGACCGGGGAGCTGTTTTTT.

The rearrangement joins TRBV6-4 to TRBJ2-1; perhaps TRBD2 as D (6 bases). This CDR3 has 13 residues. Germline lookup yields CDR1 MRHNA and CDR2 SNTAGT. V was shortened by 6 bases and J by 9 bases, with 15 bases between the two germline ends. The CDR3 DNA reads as TGTGCCAGCAGCCCCCGACTAGATACTGAGCAGTTCTTC. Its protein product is CASSPRLDTEQFF.

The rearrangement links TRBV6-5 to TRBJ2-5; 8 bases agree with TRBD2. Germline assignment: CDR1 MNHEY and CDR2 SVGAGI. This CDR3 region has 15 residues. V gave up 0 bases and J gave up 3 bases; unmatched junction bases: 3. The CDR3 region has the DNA TGTGCCAGCAGTTACTCAGGGACTAGGAAAGAGACCCAGTACTTC. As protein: CASSYSGTRKETQYF.

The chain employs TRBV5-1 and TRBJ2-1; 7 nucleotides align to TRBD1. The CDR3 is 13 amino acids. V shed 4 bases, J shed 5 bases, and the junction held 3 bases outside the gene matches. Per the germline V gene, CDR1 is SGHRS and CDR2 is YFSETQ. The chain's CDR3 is CASSGTGDNEQFF. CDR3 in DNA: TGCGCCAGCAGCGGAACAGGGGACAATGAGCAGTTCTTC.

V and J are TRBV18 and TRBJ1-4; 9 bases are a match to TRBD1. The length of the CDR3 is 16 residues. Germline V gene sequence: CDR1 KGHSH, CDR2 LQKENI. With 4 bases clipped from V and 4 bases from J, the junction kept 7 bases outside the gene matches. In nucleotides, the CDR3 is TGTGCCAGCTCACTTTTCCCGGACAGGGGTAATGAAAAACTGTTTTTT. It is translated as CASSLFPDRGNEKLFF.

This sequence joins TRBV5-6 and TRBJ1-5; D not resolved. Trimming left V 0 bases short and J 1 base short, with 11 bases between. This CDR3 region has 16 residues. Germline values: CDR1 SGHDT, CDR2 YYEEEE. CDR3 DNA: TGTGCCAGCAGCTTGGCTGCCGGGGAGAGCAATCAGCCCCAGCATTTT. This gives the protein CASSLAAGESNQPQHF.

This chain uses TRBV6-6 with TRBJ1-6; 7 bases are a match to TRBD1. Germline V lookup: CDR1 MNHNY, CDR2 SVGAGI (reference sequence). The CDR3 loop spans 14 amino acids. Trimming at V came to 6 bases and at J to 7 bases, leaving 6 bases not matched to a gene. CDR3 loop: CASRTGTDNSPLHF. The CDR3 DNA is TGTGCCAGCAGAACCGGGACAGACAATTCACCCCTCCACTTT.

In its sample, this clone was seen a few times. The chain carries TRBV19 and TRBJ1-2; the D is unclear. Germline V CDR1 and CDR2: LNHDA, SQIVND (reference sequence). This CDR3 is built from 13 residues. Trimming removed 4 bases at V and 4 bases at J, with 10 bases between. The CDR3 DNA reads TGTGCCAGTAGTAATCCGGGTGGCTATGGCTACACCTTC. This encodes CASSNPGGYGYTF.